These T cell receptor beta chains were read from a single sample in a study of human T cells and chemical hapten exposure. TCRdb re-analysed the RACE reads in MiXCR, keeping a single row per CDR3 protein. The sample comprises approximately 52,000 distinct CDR3 sequences, roughly 9.9% of which are singletons, and 11% to 15% rests with the top ten. Sequencing was performed on whole blood, taken in connection with sensitization to the hapten diphenylcyclopropenone (DPC). Every receptor here comes from a woman between 40 and 50 years old with alopecia areata. Some clones in this sample may be carry-over from other donors' samples. Each CDR3 is given with its conserved first and last residue. D genes are given only for firm matches. Where a row states a size, it is once, few, many or the class of an expanded clone; other rows omit it.

>TRBJ1-1|many|TRBV7-9|-
CASSLVRLNTEAFF
TGTGCCAGCAGCTTAGTGCGGCTGAACACTGAAGCTTTCTTT
>TRBJ2-3|few|TRBV9|-
CASSRVLDTQYF
TGTGCCAGCAGCAGGGTTTTGGATACGCAGTATTTT
>TRBJ2-7|many|TRBV10-2|-
CASSSRTPSYEQYF
TGCGCCAGCAGTTCTCGGACCCCCTCGTACGAGCAGTACTTC
>TRBJ1-1|many|TRBV9|-
CASSVAWTMNTEAFF
TGTGCCAGCAGCGTAGCTTGGACAATGAACACTGAAGCTTTCTTT
>TRBJ2-6|many|TRBV15|-
CATSRDSKGSGANVLTF
TGTGCCACCAGCAGAGATAGTAAGGGGTCTGGGGCCAACGTCCTGACTTTC
>TRBJ2-1|-|TRBV19|TRBD1
CASSILAGGANEQFF
TGTGCCAGTAGTATCCTGGCAGGGGGCGCGAATGAGCAGTTCTTC
>TRBJ2-5|many|TRBV18|-
CASSPTMEETQYF
TGTGCCAGCTCACCGACTATGGAAGAGACCCAGTACTTC
>TRBJ1-6|few|TRBV20-1|TRBD1
CSARTGGNSPLHF
TGCAGTGCGAGGACAGGGGGGAATTCACCCCTCCACTTT
>TRBJ1-2|many|TRBV2|-
CASSPVRGAGYTF
TGTGCCAGCAGCCCCGTTAGGGGGGCGGGCTACACCTTC
>TRBJ1-2|many|TRBV6-1|TRBD1
CASRTTTGWSYGYTF
TGTGCCAGCAGAACAACGACAGGGTGGAGCTATGGCTACACCTTC
>TRBJ1-2|few|TRBV4-3|TRBD1
CASSQEVQGAYGYTF
TGCGCCAGCAGCCAAGAAGTCCAGGGGGCCTATGGCTACACCTTC
>TRBJ2-3|many|TRBV7-6|-
CASSLEVKGLITDTQYF
TGTGCCAGCAGCTTAGAAGTTAAGGGACTGATCACAGATACGCAGTATTTT
>TRBJ2-7|-|TRBV29-1|-
CSVPGASSYEQYF
TGCAGCGTCCCCGGGGCTTCCTCCTACGAGCAGTACTTC
>TRBJ2-7|-|TRBV27|-
CASSPAPGYEQYF
TGTGCCAGCAGTCCCGCGCCCGGTTACGAGCAGTACTTC
>TRBJ2-4|many|TRBV29-1|-
CSDKNIQYF
TGCAGCGATAAAAACATTCAGTACTTC
>TRBJ1-1|-|TRBV5-1|-
CASSLVPGTQNTEAFF
TGCGCCAGCAGCTTGGTCCCCGGGACCCAGAACACTGAAGCTTTCTTT
>TRBJ1-3|-|TRBV11-2|-
CASSLSSVLGNTIYF
TGTGCCAGCAGCTTAAGTTCCGTGCTAGGAAACACCATATATTTT
>TRBJ2-5|many|TRBV12-3/TRBV12-4|-
CASSLGWGWETQYF
TGTGCCAGCAGCCTGGGATGGGGGTGGGAGACCCAGTACTTC
>TRBJ2-1|many|TRBV6-5|-
CASSHRDLISYNEQFF
TGTGCCAGCAGTCACCGGGATCTCATCTCCTACAATGAGCAGTTCTTC
>TRBJ2-5|many|TRBV6-2/TRBV6-3|TRBD2
CASSYGLASETQYF
TGTGCCAGCAGTTATGGACTAGCTTCGGAGACCCAGTACTTC
>TRBJ1-2|many|TRBV24-1|TRBD1
CATSDPGQGEANYGYTF
TGTGCCACCAGTGATCCGGGACAGGGGGAGGCCAACTATGGCTACACCTTC
>TRBJ1-4|-|TRBV7-2|-
CASSLALRATNEKLFF
TGTGCCAGCAGCTTAGCGCTCCGAGCAACTAATGAAAAACTGTTTTTT
>TRBJ2-2|many|TRBV6-1|-
CASRKEGKNTGELFF
TGTGCCAGCAGAAAGGAGGGGAAGAACACCGGGGAGCTGTTTTTT
>TRBJ2-1|many|TRBV4-1|TRBD2
CASSQLAGGPEQFF
TGCGCCAGCAGCCAACTAGCGGGGGGGCCTGAGCAGTTCTTC
>TRBJ2-7|-|TRBV4-1|-
CASSQQAKGTYEQYF
TGCGCCAGCAGCCAACAAGCCAAGGGTACCTACGAGCAGTACTTC
>TRBJ1-6|few|TRBV18|-
CASSRTAEVLNSPLHF
TGTGCCAGCTCAAGGACGGCTGAGGTGTTAAATTCACCCCTCCACTTT
>TRBJ2-1|many|TRBV7-6|-
CASSPTSGAYNEQFF
TGTGCCAGCAGCCCGACGTCAGGGGCTTACAATGAGCAGTTCTTC
>TRBJ2-7|many|TRBV7-2|-
CASSLETANSYEQYF
TGTGCCAGCAGCTTAGAGACAGCGAATTCCTACGAGCAGTACTTC
>TRBJ1-2|-|TRBV7-9|TRBD1
CASSTDRGTVGYTF
TGTGCCAGCAGCACCGACAGGGGGACGGTTGGCTACACCTTC
>TRBJ2-7|many|TRBV9|-
CASSVGDTSEQYF
TGTGCCAGCAGCGTGGGGGACACCTCCGAGCAGTACTTC
>TRBJ2-3|many|TRBV12-3/TRBV12-4|-
CASSPLDFPDTQYF
TGTGCCAGCAGTCCGCTTGACTTCCCAGATACGCAGTATTTT
>TRBJ2-3|many|TRBV5-1|-
CASRKEYRTDTQYF
TGCGCCAGCAGAAAAGAGTACCGCACAGATACGCAGTATTTT
>TRBJ2-1|many|TRBV28|TRBD2
CASSSGLAESNEQFF
TGTGCCAGCAGTTCGGGACTAGCGGAGAGCAATGAGCAGTTCTTC
>TRBJ1-1|many|TRBV5-1|-
CASSLAGANTEAFF
TGCGCCAGCAGCTTGGCCGGCGCCAACACTGAAGCTTTCTTT
>TRBJ1-1|few|TRBV14|-
CASSPWGRKETEAFF
TGTGCCAGCAGCCCCTGGGGGAGAAAGGAAACTGAAGCTTTCTTT
>TRBJ2-3|many|TRBV2|-
CASKWGTDTQYF
TGTGCCAGCAAATGGGGGACAGATACGCAGTATTTT
>TRBJ1-1|many|TRBV11-2|-
CASSLRREEAFF
TGTGCCAGCAGCTTAAGGCGAGAGGAAGCTTTCTTT
>TRBJ2-5|many|TRBV25-1|TRBD2
CASSVDLAGANQETQYF
TGTGCCAGCAGTGTGGATTTAGCGGGGGCCAACCAAGAGACCCAGTACTTC
>TRBJ1-1|few|TRBV9|-
CASSGTANTEAFF
TGTGCCAGCAGCGGGACAGCGAACACTGAAGCTTTCTTT
>TRBJ2-3|many|TRBV4-1|-
CASSQSRRGQRTDTQYF
TGCGCCAGCAGCCAAAGCCGGCGCGGACAGCGCACAGATACGCAGTATTTT
>TRBJ2-5|many|TRBV5-1|TRBD2
CASSLSRGGYQETQYF
TGCGCCAGCAGCTTGTCACGGGGGGGTTACCAAGAGACCCAGTACTTC
>TRBJ1-2|many|TRBV6-4|-
CASSEEGGANYGYTF
TGTGCCAGCAGTGAGGAAGGGGGGGCTAACTATGGCTACACCTTC
>TRBJ2-7|many|TRBV7-9|TRBD1
CASRSDRDEQYF
TGTGCCAGCAGATCTGACAGGGACGAGCAGTACTTC
>TRBJ2-7|few|TRBV10-3|TRBD2
CAIKLAGGRYEQYF
TGTGCCATCAAATTAGCGGGGGGGCGGTACGAGCAGTACTTC
>TRBJ1-6|few|TRBV7-2|TRBD1
CASSPGQSYSPLHF
TGTGCCAGCAGCCCGGGACAGAGCTATTCACCCCTCCACTTT
>TRBJ2-5|-|TRBV10-2|TRBD2
CVSGLAGGETQYF
TGCGTCAGCGGACTAGCGGGGGGGGAGACCCAGTACTTC
>TRBJ1-1|few|TRBV10-3|-
CATAYERNTEAFF
TGTGCCACGGCCTACGAGCGGAACACTGAAGCTTTCTTT
>TRBJ2-3|-|TRBV28|-
CAIAPGATDTQYF
TGTGCCATCGCCCCCGGGGCGACAGATACGCAGTATTTT
>TRBJ2-4|-|TRBV6-1|-
CASRITGAKNIQYF
TGTGCCAGCAGGATTACAGGGGCCAAAAACATTCAGTACTTC
>TRBJ2-2|many|TRBV6-2/TRBV6-3|-
CASNYPGELFF
TGTGCCAGCAACTACCCCGGGGAGCTGTTTTTT
>TRBJ2-3|-|TRBV4-1|-
CASSHPTDTQYF
TGCGCCAGCAGCCATCCGACAGATACGCAGTATTTT
>TRBJ2-1|many|TRBV3-1|-
CASSQDQGRVSEQFF
TGTGCCAGCAGCCAAGATCAAGGCAGGGTGTCCGAGCAGTTCTTC
>TRBJ2-3|-|TRBV7-3|-
CATAPGGGDTQYF
TGTGCCACCGCGCCGGGGGGCGGAGATACGCAGTATTTT
>TRBJ1-2|-|TRBV29-1|-
CSVDDDSYGYTF
TGCAGCGTTGACGATGATTCCTATGGCTACACCTTC
>TRBJ2-7|many|TRBV10-3|-
CAISGPGEQYF
TGTGCCATCAGTGGCCCAGGGGAGCAGTACTTC
>TRBJ1-2|many|TRBV12-3/TRBV12-4|TRBD1
CASSRTGKFGYTF
TGTGCCAGCAGCCGGACAGGGAAGTTTGGCTACACCTTC
>TRBJ2-4|-|TRBV12-3/TRBV12-4|TRBD2
CASSPGGVAKNIQYF
TGTGCCAGCAGCCCCGGGGGGGTGGCCAAAAACATTCAGTACTTC
>TRBJ2-1|many|TRBV5-1|TRBD2
CASSKGTSGGSEQFF
TGCGCCAGCAGCAAGGGGACTAGCGGCGGCAGTGAGCAGTTCTTC
>TRBJ2-2|-|TRBV6-4|-
CASREEGTGELFF
TGTGCCAGCAGGGAAGAGGGCACCGGGGAGCTGTTTTTT
>TRBJ1-3|many|TRBV29-1|-
CSVEPGQGNTIYF
TGCAGCGTTGAGCCGGGACAAGGAAACACCATATATTTT